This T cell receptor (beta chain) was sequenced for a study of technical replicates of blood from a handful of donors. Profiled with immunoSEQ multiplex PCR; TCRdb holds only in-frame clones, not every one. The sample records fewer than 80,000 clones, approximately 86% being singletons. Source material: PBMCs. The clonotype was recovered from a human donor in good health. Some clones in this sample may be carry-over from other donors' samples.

The CDR3 DNA reads TGTGCCAGCAGCGTAGTGGCGGGGGGAAACACAGATACGCAGTATTTT. Protein product: CASSVVAGGNTDTQYF. The rearrangement links TRBV9 to TRBJ2-3, with 8 bases that match TRBD2. The CDR3 length is 16 residues. J was trimmed by 2 bases and V by 0 bases; bases with no gene match: 5. Germline lookup yields CDR1 SGDLS and CDR2 YYNGEE.